The 3 T cell receptor beta chains below all came from one sample that was sequenced in a study of shared clonotypes between healthy human individuals. Here immunoSEQ multiplex PCR was the method, and the copy in TCRdb shows in-frame clones only, minus some. The repertoire holds 2 million or so clones, with roughly 94% as singletons. Sequenced material: naive CD4+ T cells sorted from blood. Sample subset: CD45RA+ positively selected. Receptors originate from a man aged 18 to 30 in good health.

The chain carries TRBV6-5 and TRBJ1-4, with TRBD1 as a possible D gene (5 bases). Germline V CDR1 and CDR2: MNHEY, SVGAGI. The CDR3 is 16 residues long. Trimming removed 4 bases from V and 7 bases from J, with 19 bases in between. CDR3 DNA: TGTGCCAGCAGTTCCACCCCTACAGGTAGGGGTGAAAAACTGTTTTTT. The encoded protein is CASSSTPTGRGEKLFF.

This clone has just one count. The chain uses TRBV5-6 and TRBJ2-7; 8 nucleotides line up with TRBD1. Germline values: CDR1 SGHDT, CDR2 YYEEEE. This CDR3 is 15 amino acids long. Trimming removed 4 bases from V and 0 bases from J; junction bases left unmatched: 6. CDR3 amino acids: CASSTPGTGSYEQYF. The CDR3 DNA reads as TGTGCCAGCAGCACACCCGGGACAGGCTCCTACGAGCAGTACTTC. Full variable domain (rest looked up from reference TRBV5-6 and TRBJ2-7): DAGVTQSPTHLIKTRGQQVTLRCSPKSGHDTVSWYQQALGQGPQFIFQYYEEEERQRGNFPDRFSGHQFPNYSSELNVNALLLGDSALYLCASSTPGTGSYEQYFGPGTRLTVT.

The chain has TRBV30 and TRBJ2-1; D remains ambiguous. CDR3 length equals 11 residues. Trimming stripped 0 bases from V and 10 bases from J, with 7 bases between. Germline V gene sequence: CDR1 GTSNPN, CDR2 SVGIG (reference sequence). The CDR3 loop reads CAWSVHGEQFF. DNA for the CDR3: TGTGCCTGGAGTGTACACGGCGAGCAGTTCTTC.